A selection of T cell receptor beta chains follows, all from one sample in a study of PD-1 blockade in classical Hodgkin lymphoma. Assay: immunoSEQ multiplex PCR; the TCRdb copy retains only in-frame clones and omits some. The table records about 53,000 clones, about 85% of them present only once. The source material was peripheral blood mononuclear cells (PBMCs), sampled at baseline. These receptors originate from a human donor with classical Hodgkin lymphoma. Each CDR3 is given without its conserved first and last residue. The size entry is marked missing in some rows and otherwise reads once, few, many or a size class.

cdr3_aa: ASSLQGAGANVLT
clone_size: .
j_call: TRBJ2-6
v_call: TRBV18

cdr3_aa: ASSPSNRIADTQY
clone_size: .
j_call: TRBJ2-3
v_call: TRBV18

cdr3_aa: ASSPNPFRDNSYEQY
clone_size: .
j_call: TRBJ2-7
v_call: TRBV18

cdr3_aa: ASSFYGAMNTEAF
clone_size: .
j_call: TRBJ1-1
v_call: TRBV5-1

cdr3_aa: ASSYGRPPLSTEAF
clone_size: few
j_call: TRBJ1-1
v_call: TRBV6-5

cdr3_aa: ASIRQGNTGELF
clone_size: .
j_call: TRBJ2-2
v_call: TRBV19

cdr3_aa: ASSFGGGSHNEQF
clone_size: once
j_call: TRBJ2-1
v_call: TRBV5-1

cdr3_aa: ACGLVGYEQY
clone_size: .
j_call: TRBJ2-7
v_call: TRBV30

cdr3_aa: ASSLKLQGGTEAF
clone_size: .
j_call: TRBJ1-1
v_call: TRBV4-1

cdr3_aa: ASNGRTVRAYEQY
clone_size: .
j_call: TRBJ2-7
v_call: TRBV21-1

cdr3_aa: ATSRGLAYEQY
clone_size: .
j_call: TRBJ2-7
v_call: TRBV11-2

cdr3_aa: ASSIARGPNIQY
clone_size: .
j_call: TRBJ2-4
v_call: TRBV19

cdr3_aa: ASSRTSQKADTQY
clone_size: few
j_call: TRBJ2-3
v_call: TRBV5-4

cdr3_aa: ASSWGGGLNTEAF
clone_size: .
j_call: TRBJ1-1
v_call: TRBV5-1

cdr3_aa: ASSQGGAGANYGYT
clone_size: once
j_call: TRBJ1-2
v_call: TRBV18

cdr3_aa: ATSRDGAGYTDTQY
clone_size: once
j_call: TRBJ2-3
v_call: TRBV15

cdr3_aa: ASSFWDQPQH
clone_size: .
j_call: TRBJ1-5
v_call: TRBV6-6

cdr3_aa: ASNRRGPYNEQF
clone_size: .
j_call: TRBJ2-1
v_call: TRBV2

cdr3_aa: ASSQDRAGGRRGEKLF
clone_size: .
j_call: TRBJ1-4
v_call: TRBV4-3

cdr3_aa: ATSSKGQALHNEQF
clone_size: .
j_call: TRBJ2-1
v_call: TRBV15

cdr3_aa: ASSPSLAGDNEQF
clone_size: .
j_call: TRBJ2-1
v_call: TRBV18

cdr3_aa: ASSPAGRHQF
clone_size: .
j_call: TRBJ2-1
v_call: TRBV18